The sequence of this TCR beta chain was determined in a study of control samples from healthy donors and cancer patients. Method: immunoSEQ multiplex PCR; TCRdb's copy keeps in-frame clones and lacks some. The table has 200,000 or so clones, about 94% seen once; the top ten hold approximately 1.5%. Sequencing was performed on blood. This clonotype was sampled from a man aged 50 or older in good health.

The CDR3 coding sequence is TGTGCCACTTCAAAGGGTACACTGAGCTCTGGAAACACCATATATTTT. Residues: CATSKGTLSSGNTIYF. V usage is TRBV19 and J usage is TRBJ1-3; D ambiguous. The V end was cut by 10 bases, the J end by 0 bases, with 19 bases between. The germline gives CDR1 LNHDA, CDR2 SQIVND (reference sequence). CDR3 length equals 16 residues.